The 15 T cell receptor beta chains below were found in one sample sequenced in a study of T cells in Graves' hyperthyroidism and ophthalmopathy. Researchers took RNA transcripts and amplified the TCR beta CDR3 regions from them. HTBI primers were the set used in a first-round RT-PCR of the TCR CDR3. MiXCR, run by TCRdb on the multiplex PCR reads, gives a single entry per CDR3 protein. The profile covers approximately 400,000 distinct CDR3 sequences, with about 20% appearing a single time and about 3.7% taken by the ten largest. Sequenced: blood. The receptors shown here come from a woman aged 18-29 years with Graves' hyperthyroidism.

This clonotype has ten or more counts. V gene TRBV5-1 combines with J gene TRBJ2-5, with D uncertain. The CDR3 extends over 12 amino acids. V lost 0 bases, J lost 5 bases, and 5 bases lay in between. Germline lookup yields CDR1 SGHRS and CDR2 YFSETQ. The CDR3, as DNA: TGCGCCAGCAGCTTGGGGTTGGAGACCCAGTACTTC. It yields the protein CASSLGLETQYF.

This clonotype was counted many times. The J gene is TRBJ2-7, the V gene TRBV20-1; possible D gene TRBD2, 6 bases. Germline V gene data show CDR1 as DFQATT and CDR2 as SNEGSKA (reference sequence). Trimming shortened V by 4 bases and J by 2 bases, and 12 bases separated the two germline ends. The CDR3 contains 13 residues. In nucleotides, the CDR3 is TGCAGTGCTAAACCGGGACTGGCCTACGAGCAGTACTTC. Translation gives CSAKPGLAYEQYF.

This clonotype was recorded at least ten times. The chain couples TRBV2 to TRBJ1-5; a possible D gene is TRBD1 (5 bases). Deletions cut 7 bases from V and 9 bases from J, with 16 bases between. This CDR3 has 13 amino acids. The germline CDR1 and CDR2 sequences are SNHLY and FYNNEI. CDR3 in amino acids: CASTQTGDGPQHF. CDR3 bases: TGTGCCAGCACTCAGACGGGGGATGGGCCCCAGCATTTT.

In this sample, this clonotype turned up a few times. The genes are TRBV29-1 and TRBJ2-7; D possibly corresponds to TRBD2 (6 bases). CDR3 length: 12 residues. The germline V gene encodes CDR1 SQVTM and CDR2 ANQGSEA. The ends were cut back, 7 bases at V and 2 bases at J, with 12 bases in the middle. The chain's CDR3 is CSGGDRTYEQYF. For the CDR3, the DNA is TGCAGCGGGGGGGACCGGACCTACGAGCAGTACTTC.

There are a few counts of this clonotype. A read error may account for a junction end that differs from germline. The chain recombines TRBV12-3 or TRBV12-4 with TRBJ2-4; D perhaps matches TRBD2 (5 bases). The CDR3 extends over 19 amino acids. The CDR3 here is CASSPSFWSRSEAKNIKYF. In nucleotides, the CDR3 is TGTGCCAGCAGCCCCTCATTTTGGTCGCGTAGCGAAGCCAAAAACATTAAGTACTTC.

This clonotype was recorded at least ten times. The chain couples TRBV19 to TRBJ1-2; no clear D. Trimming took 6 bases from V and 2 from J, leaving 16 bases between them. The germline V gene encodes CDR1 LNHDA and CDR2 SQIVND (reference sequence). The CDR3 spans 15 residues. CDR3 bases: TGTGCCAGTAGGACCGGGTCGTATGGAAACTATGGCTACACCTTC. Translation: CASRTGSYGNYGYTF.

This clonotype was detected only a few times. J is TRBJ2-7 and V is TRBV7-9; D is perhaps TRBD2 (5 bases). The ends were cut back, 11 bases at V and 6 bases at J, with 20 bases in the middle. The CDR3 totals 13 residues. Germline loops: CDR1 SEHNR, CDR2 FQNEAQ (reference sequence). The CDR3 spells CACAGQEPSEQYF. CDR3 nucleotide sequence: TGTGCCTGTGCGGGTCAGGAGCCTTCCGAGCAGTACTTC.

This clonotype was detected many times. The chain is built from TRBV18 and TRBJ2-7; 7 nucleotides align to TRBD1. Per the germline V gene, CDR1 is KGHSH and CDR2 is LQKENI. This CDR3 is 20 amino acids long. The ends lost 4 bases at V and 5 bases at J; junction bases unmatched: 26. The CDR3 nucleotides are TGTGCCAGCTCACGTACCGACAGGGTCCCAAGGTATGCCCCGATCGACGAGCAGTACTTC. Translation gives CASSRTDRVPRYAPIDEQYF.

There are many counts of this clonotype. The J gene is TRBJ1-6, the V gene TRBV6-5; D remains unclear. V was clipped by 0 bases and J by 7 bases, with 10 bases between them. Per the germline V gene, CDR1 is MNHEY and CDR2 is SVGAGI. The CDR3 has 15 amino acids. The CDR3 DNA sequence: TGTGCCAGCAGTTACTCGCACGCTGAGAATTCACCCCTCCACTTT. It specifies CASSYSHAENSPLHF.

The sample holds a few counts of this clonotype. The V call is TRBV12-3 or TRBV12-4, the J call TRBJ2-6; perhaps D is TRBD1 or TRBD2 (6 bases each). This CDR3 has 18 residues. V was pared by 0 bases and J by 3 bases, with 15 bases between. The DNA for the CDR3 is TGTGCCAGCAGTTTAGCGGGGGCCTGGGACTTTGGGGCCAACGTCCTGACTTTC. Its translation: CASSLAGAWDFGANVLTF.

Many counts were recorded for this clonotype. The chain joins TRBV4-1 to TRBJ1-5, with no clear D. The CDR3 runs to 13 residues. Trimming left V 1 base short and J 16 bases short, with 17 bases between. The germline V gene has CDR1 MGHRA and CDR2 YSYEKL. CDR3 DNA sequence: TGCGCCAGCAGCCAAGTGGGAGTTGGTCCGCAACATTTT. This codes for CASSQVGVGPQHF.

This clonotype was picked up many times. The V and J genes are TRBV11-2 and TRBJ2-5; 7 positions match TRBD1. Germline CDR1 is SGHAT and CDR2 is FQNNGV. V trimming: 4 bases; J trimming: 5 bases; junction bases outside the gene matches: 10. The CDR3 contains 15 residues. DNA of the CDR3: TGTGCCAGCAGCTCAGTACGAGGCAGGGGGGAGACCCAGTACTTC. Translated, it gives CASSSVRGRGETQYF.

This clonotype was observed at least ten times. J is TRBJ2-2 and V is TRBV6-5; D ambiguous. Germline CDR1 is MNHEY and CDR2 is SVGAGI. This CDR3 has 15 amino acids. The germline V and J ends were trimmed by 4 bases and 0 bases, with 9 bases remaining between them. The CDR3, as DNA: TGTGCCAGCAGTTGGGCCACAACGAACACCGGGGAGCTGTTTTTT. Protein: CASSWATTNTGELFF.

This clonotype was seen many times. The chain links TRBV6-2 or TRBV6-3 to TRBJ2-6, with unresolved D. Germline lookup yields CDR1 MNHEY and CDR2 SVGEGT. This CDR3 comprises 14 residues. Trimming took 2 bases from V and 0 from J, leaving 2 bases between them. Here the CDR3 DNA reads TGTGCCAGCAGTTACAACTCTGGGGCCAACGTCCTGACTTTC. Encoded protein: CASSYNSGANVLTF.

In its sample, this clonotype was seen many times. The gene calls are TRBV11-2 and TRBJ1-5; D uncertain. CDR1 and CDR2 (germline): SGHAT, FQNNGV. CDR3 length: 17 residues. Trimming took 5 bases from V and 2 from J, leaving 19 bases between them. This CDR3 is CASSPSHDRGGNQPQHF. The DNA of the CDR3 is TGTGCCAGCAGCCCTTCCCACGACCGGGGAGGCAATCAGCCCCAGCATTTT.